These T cell receptor beta chains were read from a single sample in a study of CD8 T cells in Susac syndrome. From the immunoSEQ multiplex PCR reads, TCRdb called clonotypes with MiXCR, one entry per CDR3 protein. The sample records about 130,000 distinct CDR3 sequences, about 92% being singletons. What was sequenced was CD8+ T cells from PBMCs. The origin of the receptors is a human donor with multiple sclerosis. CDR3s include the opening cysteine and the closing phenylalanine or tryptophan. A D gene is named only where the DNA matches it firmly. Expanded clones get a size class; other rows say once, few or many, or leave the size out.

TGTGCCAGCAGTTTCGGGGGGCTGGAGACCCAGTACTTC,CASSFGGLETQYF,NA,TRBV28,NA,TRBJ2-5
TGCGCCAGCAGCGTGTCCGGACCCAACAATGAGCAGTTCTTC,CASSVSGPNNEQFF,NA,TRBV5-1,NA,TRBJ2-1
TGTGCCAGCAGCCCCACCCTTTGGGGAAACACTGAAGCTTTCTTT,CASSPTLWGNTEAFF,NA,TRBV13,once,TRBJ1-1
TGTGCCAGCAGTACCCCCGGGACAGGGTTCGGTGGCTACACCTTC,CASSTPGTGFGGYTF,TRBD1,TRBV6-6,NA,TRBJ1-2
TGTGCCAGCAGCCAGGCCCCCTTCTCCTACGAGCAGTACTTC,CASSQAPFSYEQYF,NA,TRBV14,NA,TRBJ2-7
TGCAGTGCCAGCGGAGGGGGCACTACGAGGTACAATGAGCAGTTCTTC,CSASGGGTTRYNEQFF,NA,TRBV20-1,NA,TRBJ2-1
TGTGCCAGCAGCCCCCGCGCGGGACGCCCTTCCTACAATGAGCAGTTCTTC,CASSPRAGRPSYNEQFF,NA,TRBV7-9,NA,TRBJ2-1
TGTGCCAGCAGTTTAAGTCAAATGGGGGAGCTCTCTCTCTCTGGGGCCAACGTCCTGACTTTC,CASSLSQMGELSLSGANVLTF,NA,TRBV6-5,NA,TRBJ2-6
TGTGCCAGCAGCGTAATGGCAGGGGGAAATTCACCCCTCCACTTT,CASSVMAGGNSPLHF,TRBD1,TRBV9,NA,TRBJ1-6
TGTGCCAGCAGGGCACAGGGGGCGCGAGGCGACGAGCAGTACTTC,CASRAQGARGDEQYF,TRBD1,TRBV7-9,NA,TRBJ2-7
TGTGCCAGCAGCTCCGGCTTGGGTCAGCCCCAGCATTTT,CASSSGLGQPQHF,NA,TRBV7-9,once,TRBJ1-5
TGTGCCAGCAGCTTTACGGGGGGGCATGCCGGGGAGCTGTTTTTT,CASSFTGGHAGELFF,TRBD2,TRBV7-8,NA,TRBJ2-2
TGTGCCAGCGCCAAACGCAGCGGTGAGCAGTTCTTC,CASAKRSGEQFF,NA,TRBV6-1,NA,TRBJ2-1
TGTGCCAGTAGTACCAGGGGAGCCGGGGAGCTGTTTTTT,CASSTRGAGELFF,NA,TRBV19,NA,TRBJ2-2
TGTGCCAGCAGCTACTCGGAGGGGTGGGGGAACACTGAAGCTTTCTTT,CASSYSEGWGNTEAFF,NA,TRBV25-1,NA,TRBJ1-1
TGTGCCAGCAGCCCAACAAGTGGAAACACCATATATTTT,CASSPTSGNTIYF,NA,TRBV4-2,NA,TRBJ1-3
TGTGCCAGCAGGCACCGAACTAGCGGGGTGACAGATACGCAGTATTTT,CASRHRTSGVTDTQYF,TRBD2,TRBV6-2/TRBV6-3,NA,TRBJ2-3
TGCGCCAGTGGGATACTCTACAATGAGCAGTTCTTC,CASGILYNEQFF,NA,TRBV10-2,NA,TRBJ2-1
TGCAGTGCTAGAGACCACGAGCAGTACTTC,CSARDHEQYF,NA,TRBV20-1,NA,TRBJ2-7
TGTGCCTGGAGTGGGGGACAGGGGGTGGCTCCCCTCCACTTT,CAWSGGQGVAPLHF,TRBD1,TRBV30,NA,TRBJ1-6
TGCAGTGCTAGAGATCGGGCTAGCGGGGGGCGGGAGACCCAGTACTTC,CSARDRASGGRETQYF,TRBD2,TRBV20-1,NA,TRBJ2-5
TGTGCCAGCACCCCAGGGGGCTCGTATAATTCACCCCTCCACTTT,CASTPGGSYNSPLHF,TRBD1,TRBV6-6,NA,TRBJ1-6
TGTGCCTGGACCCCCCGGGGGCTCAACGTGAGGGAGACCCAGTACTTC,CAWTPRGLNVRETQYF,NA,TRBV30,NA,TRBJ2-5
TGTGCCAGCAGTGAGACAGACAATGAGCAGTTCTTC,CASSETDNEQFF,NA,TRBV9,NA,TRBJ2-1
TGTGCCACCAGCAGAGAAGTTTACGGGAGAGGAAAGGAGACCCAGTACTTC,CATSREVYGRGKETQYF,NA,TRBV15,NA,TRBJ2-5
TGTGCCAGCAGCTCCGCTAGCTTTTTAGGGGAGACCCAGTACTTC,CASSSASFLGETQYF,NA,TRBV7-2,NA,TRBJ2-5
TGTGCCAGCAGTTTGGGGGGTCAGAACACTGAAGCTTTCTTT,CASSLGGQNTEAFF,NA,TRBV28,few,TRBJ1-1
TGTGCCAGCAGTTTAAGGGCGCAAGAGACCCAGTACTTC,CASSLRAQETQYF,NA,TRBV27,NA,TRBJ2-5
TGTGCCAGCAGCCCAAAGGGAGGGCGCGGCACTGAAGCTTTCTTT,CASSPKGGRGTEAFF,NA,TRBV14,NA,TRBJ1-1
TGTGCCACCGGGGCGGGACAGGGAAATGAAAAACTGTTTTTT,CATGAGQGNEKLFF,TRBD1,TRBV15,NA,TRBJ1-4
TGTGCCAGCAGAGGGACCTTGGAGACCCAGTACTTC,CASRGTLETQYF,NA,TRBV2,NA,TRBJ2-5
TGTGCAAGTCGCTTAGCGGGACCCCGAGAGACCCAGTACTTC,CASRLAGPRETQYF,NA,TRBV12-2,NA,TRBJ2-5
TGTGCCACCAGTGAGAAGACAGCCACTCAAGAGACCCAGTACTTC,CATSEKTATQETQYF,NA,TRBV24-1,NA,TRBJ2-5
TGTGCCAGCAGTTTATACCGAGGCACGCAGACCCAGTACTTC,CASSLYRGTQTQYF,NA,TRBV27,NA,TRBJ2-5
TGTGCCAGCAGTTTCACTCCGGGACAGGGGATGTACGAGCAGTACTTC,CASSFTPGQGMYEQYF,TRBD1,TRBV28,NA,TRBJ2-7
TGCGCCAGCAGCCAAGAACACACCGGGACTGAAGCTTTCTTT,CASSQEHTGTEAFF,NA,TRBV4-1,NA,TRBJ1-1
TGTGCCAGTAGTATCTCGGGCAACAACAACAATGAGCAGTTCTTC,CASSISGNNNNEQFF,NA,TRBV19,NA,TRBJ2-1